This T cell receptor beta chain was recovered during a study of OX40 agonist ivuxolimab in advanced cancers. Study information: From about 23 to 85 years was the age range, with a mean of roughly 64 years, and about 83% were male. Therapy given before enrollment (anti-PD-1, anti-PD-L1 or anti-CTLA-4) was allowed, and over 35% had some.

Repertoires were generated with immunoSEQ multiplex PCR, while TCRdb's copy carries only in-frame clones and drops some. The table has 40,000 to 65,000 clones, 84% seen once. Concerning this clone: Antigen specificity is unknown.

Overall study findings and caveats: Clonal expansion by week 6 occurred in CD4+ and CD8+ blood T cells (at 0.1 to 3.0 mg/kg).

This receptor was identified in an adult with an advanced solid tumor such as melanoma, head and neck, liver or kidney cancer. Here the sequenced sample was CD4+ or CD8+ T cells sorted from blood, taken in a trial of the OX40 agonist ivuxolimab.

The DNA of the CDR3 is TGTGCCAGCAGCTCTACCGGGACTAGCGGGAGGAGCGCCTACGAGCAGTACTTC. Encoded protein: CASSSTGTSGRSAYEQYF. V and J are TRBV7-9 and TRBJ2-7; 15 bases agree with TRBD2. J lost 2 bases, V lost 4 bases, and 9 bases had no gene match. The CDR3 has 18 amino acids. Germline values: CDR1 SEHNR, CDR2 FQNEAQ (reference sequence).